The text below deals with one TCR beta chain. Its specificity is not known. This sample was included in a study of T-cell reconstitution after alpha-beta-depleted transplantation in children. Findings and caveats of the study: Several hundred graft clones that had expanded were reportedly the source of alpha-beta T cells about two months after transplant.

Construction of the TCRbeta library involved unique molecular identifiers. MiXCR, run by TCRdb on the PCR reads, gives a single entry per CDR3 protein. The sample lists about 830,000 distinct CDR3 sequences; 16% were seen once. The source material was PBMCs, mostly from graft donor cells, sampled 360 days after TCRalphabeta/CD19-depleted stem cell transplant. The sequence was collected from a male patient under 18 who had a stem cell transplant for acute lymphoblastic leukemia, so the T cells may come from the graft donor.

As DNA, the CDR3 is TGTGCCAGCAGTATCCTTAGCGGGAGGAGCACAGATACGCAGTATTTT. It translates to CASSILSGRSTDTQYF. The chain uses TRBV6-2 or TRBV6-3 and TRBJ2-3; 10 positions agree with TRBD2. The CDR3 extends over 16 amino acids. From germline, CDR1 is MNHEY and CDR2 SVGEGT. V lost 5 bases, J lost 0 bases, and 5 bases stayed unmatched.